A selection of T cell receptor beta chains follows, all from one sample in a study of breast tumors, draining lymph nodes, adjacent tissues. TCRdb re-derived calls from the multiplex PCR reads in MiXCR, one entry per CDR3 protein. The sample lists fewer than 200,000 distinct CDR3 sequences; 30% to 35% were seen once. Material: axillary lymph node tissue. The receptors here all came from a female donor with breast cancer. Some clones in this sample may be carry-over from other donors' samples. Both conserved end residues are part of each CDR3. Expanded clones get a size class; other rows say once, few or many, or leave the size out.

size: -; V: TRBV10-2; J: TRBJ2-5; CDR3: CASREPGLLWETQYF
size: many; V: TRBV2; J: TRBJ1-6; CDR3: CASSSQGAGRHF
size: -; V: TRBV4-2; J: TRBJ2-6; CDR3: CASSQERANVLTF
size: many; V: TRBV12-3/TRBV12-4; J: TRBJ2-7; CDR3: CASSPAGSSYEQYF
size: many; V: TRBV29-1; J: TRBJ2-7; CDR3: CSVEVQTGRYEQYF
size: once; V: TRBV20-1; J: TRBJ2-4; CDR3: CSARDLGPKNIQYF
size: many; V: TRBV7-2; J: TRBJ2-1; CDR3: CASSPPGGSSYNEQFF
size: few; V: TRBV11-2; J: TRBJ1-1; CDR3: CASSLVLGSKWDTEAFF
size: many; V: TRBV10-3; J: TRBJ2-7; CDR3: CAIRPIARGQLRENYEQYF
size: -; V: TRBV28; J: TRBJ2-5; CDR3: CASSLDWKETQYF
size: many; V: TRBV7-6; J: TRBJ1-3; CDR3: CASSETGRGSGNTIYF
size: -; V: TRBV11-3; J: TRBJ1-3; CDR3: CASSLRGGAGNTIYF
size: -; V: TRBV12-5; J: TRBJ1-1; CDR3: CASGFEVGEAFF
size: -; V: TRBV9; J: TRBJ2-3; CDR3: CAERPGLDTQYF
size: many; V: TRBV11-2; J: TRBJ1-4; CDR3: CASSKGGGEGEKLFF
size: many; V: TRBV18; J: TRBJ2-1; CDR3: CASSRDRSPNEQFF
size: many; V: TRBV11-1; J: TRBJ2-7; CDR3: CASSLFARTSASYEQYF
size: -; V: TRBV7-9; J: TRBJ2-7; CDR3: CASSLDPGSAGNYEQYF
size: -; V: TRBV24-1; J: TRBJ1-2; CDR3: CATQDGAYGCTF
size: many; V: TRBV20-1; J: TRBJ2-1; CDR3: CSASGYEQFF
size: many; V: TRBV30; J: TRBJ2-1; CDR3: CAWSSRTSWNEQFF
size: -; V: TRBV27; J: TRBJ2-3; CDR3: CASSSGLSTRRPWDTQYF
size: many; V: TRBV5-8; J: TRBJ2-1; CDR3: CAIEKDPRHNEQFF
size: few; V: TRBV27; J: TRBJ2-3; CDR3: CASSESGGPDTQYF
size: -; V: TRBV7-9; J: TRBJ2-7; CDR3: CASSPLVGAYFCASSPDRVEQYF
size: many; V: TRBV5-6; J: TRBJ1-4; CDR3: CASSLNEKLFF
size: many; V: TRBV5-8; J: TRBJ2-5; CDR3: CASSIDEEETQYF
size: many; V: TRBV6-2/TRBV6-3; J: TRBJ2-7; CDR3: CASSYLRADGQYF
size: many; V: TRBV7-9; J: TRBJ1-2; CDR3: CASSEGDGGDVSYTF
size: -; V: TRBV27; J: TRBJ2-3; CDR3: CASIGTSGNTDTQYF
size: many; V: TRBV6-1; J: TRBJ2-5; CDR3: CASSEDWGPQETQYF
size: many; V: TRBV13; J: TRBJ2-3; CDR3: CASSILAGGLTDTQYF
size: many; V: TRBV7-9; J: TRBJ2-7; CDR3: CASSLVDYEQYF
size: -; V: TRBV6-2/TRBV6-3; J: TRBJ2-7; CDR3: CASSEGPGGTWSLTYEQYF
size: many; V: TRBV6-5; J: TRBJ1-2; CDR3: CASRGGQGSNYGYTF
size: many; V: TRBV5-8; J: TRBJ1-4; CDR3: CASSLATSGPSNEKLFF
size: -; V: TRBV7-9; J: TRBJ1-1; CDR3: CASSRRTGMNTEAFF
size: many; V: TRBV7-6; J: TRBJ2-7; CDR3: CASSLMAVPGEQYF
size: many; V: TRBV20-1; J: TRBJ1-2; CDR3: CSAILREGQGAGGYTF
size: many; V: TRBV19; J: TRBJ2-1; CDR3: CASSMDPPSSYNEQFF
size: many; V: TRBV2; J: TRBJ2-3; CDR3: CASRGGTSTDTQYF
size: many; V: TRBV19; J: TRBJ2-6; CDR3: CASSIVPGSSGANVLTF
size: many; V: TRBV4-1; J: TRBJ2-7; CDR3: CASSQVQGLYEQYF
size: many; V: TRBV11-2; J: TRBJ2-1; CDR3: CASSLDEWHQFF
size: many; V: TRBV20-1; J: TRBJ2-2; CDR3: CSASLGSTGELFF